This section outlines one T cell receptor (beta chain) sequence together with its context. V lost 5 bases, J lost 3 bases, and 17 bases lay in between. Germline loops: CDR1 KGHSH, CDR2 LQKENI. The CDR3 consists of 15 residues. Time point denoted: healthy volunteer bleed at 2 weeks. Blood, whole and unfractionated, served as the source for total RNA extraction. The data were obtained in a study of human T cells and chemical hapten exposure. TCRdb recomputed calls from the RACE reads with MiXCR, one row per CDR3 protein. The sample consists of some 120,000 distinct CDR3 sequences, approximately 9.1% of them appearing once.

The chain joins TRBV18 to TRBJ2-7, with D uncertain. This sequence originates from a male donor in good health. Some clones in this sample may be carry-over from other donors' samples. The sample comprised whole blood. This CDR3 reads CASSNYKGRDYEQYF. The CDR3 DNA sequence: TGTGCCAGCTCAAATTACAAGGGTAGGGACTACGAGCAGTACTTC. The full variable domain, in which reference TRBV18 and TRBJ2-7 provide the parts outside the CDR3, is NAGVMQNPRHLVRRRGQEARLRCSPMKGHSHVYWYRQLPEEGLKFMVYLQKENIIDESGMPKERFSAEFPKEGPSILRIQQVVRGDSAAYFCASSNYKGRDYEQYFGPGTRLTVT.